These T cell receptor beta chains were read from a single sample in a study of human T cells and chemical hapten exposure. TCRdb re-called the RACE reads through MiXCR, storing one row per CDR3 protein. The sample records 240,000 or so distinct CDR3 sequences, about 9.4% being singletons. The sequencing used whole blood, collected in connection with sensitization to the hapten diphenylcyclopropenone (DPC). These receptors were obtained from a woman between 40 and 55 years old with alopecia areata. Some clones in this sample may be carry-over from other donors' samples. The CDR3 runs from the conserved cysteine through the conserved F or W. A D gene is named only where the DNA matches it firmly. Expanded clones get a size class; other rows say once, few or many, or leave the size out.

TRBJ2-1 - - TRBV7-2 CASIKDGFSYNEQFF TGTGCCAGCATCAAGGACGGTTTCTCCTACAATGAGCAGTTCTTC
TRBJ1-5 - few TRBV6-6 CASNYLTGENQPQHF TGTGCCAGCAATTACCTGACGGGGGAAAATCAGCCCCAGCATTTT
TRBJ2-5 TRBD2 few TRBV5-1 CASSSGLAEGETQYF TGCGCCAGCAGCTCCGGACTAGCGGAGGGGGAGACCCAGTACTTC
TRBJ2-3 - few TRBV7-6 CASSFGSLPGTDTQYF TGTGCCAGCAGCTTCGGTTCCCTGCCCGGGACAGATACGCAGTATTTT
TRBJ2-3 - many TRBV7-2 CASSLGGGGTDTQYF TGTGCCAGCAGCTTAGGCGGTGGTGGCACAGATACGCAGTATTTT
TRBJ2-1 - many TRBV29-1 CSVVRSGRGEQFF TGCAGCGTGGTCCGCTCGGGCCGGGGTGAGCAGTTCTTC
TRBJ2-1 TRBD2 - TRBV12-3/TRBV12-4 CASRIAGGSYNEQFF TGTGCCAGCAGGATAGCGGGGGGCTCCTACAATGAGCAGTTCTTC
TRBJ2-5 TRBD1 - TRBV5-1 CASSWGQGQETQYF TGCGCCAGCAGCTGGGGACAGGGGCAAGAGACCCAGTACTTC
TRBJ2-1 - many TRBV5-1 CASSLAREYNEQFF TGCGCCAGCAGCTTGGCCCGGGAGTACAATGAGCAGTTCTTC
TRBJ2-1 TRBD2 few TRBV10-3 CAISELAGSNEQFF TGTGCCATCAGTGAGCTAGCGGGTAGCAATGAGCAGTTCTTC
TRBJ2-1 - few TRBV6-5 CASSYGVPPNEQFF TGTGCCAGCAGTTACGGTGTTCCGCCCAATGAGCAGTTCTTC
TRBJ2-5 - - TRBV24-1 CATSDPGEGTVETQYF TGTGCCACCAGTGATCCCGGAGAGGGGACCGTGGAGACCCAGTACTTC
TRBJ2-2 TRBD2 many TRBV7-2 CASSEGLVLTGELFF TGTGCCAGCAGCGAAGGACTAGTTTTAACCGGGGAGCTGTTTTTT
TRBJ2-3 - few TRBV7-9 CASSLSIDTDTQYF TGTGCCAGCAGCTTGAGTATCGACACAGATACGCAGTATTTT
TRBJ2-7 - many TRBV28 CASSLGVEHEQYF TGTGCCAGCAGTTTAGGGGTTGAGCACGAGCAGTACTTC
TRBJ2-7 TRBD1 few TRBV10-3 CATERGQGLYEQYF TGTGCCACCGAGAGGGGACAGGGCCTCTACGAGCAGTACTTC
TRBJ2-7 TRBD2 few TRBV20-1 CSAPNSGRLVYEQYF TGCAGTGCACCGAATAGCGGGAGGCTGGTGTACGAGCAGTACTTC
TRBJ2-5 TRBD1 - TRBV28 CASSRTGGEETQYF TGTGCCAGCAGTAGGACAGGGGGCGAGGAGACCCAGTACTTC
TRBJ2-1 TRBD2 few TRBV20-1 CSASSSGRNNEQFF TGCAGTGCTAGTTCTAGCGGGAGGAACAATGAGCAGTTCTTC
TRBJ1-1 TRBD1 few TRBV20-1 CSAPGTATEAFF TGCAGTGCTCCTGGGACAGCCACTGAAGCTTTCTTT
TRBJ2-1 - - TRBV5-1 CASSSSVNNEQFF TGCGCCAGCAGCTCTAGCGTGAACAATGAGCAGTTCTTC
TRBJ2-5 TRBD1 many TRBV29-1 CSVGFGQGSGETQYF TGCAGCGTTGGATTCGGACAGGGGAGCGGAGAGACCCAGTACTTC
TRBJ2-3 TRBD1 many TRBV6-2/TRBV6-3 CASRPRTGDITDTQYF TGTGCCAGCAGACCCCGGACAGGCGATATCACAGATACGCAGTATTTT
TRBJ2-5 - many TRBV4-3 CASSQQQGPQETQYF TGCGCCAGCAGCCAACAACAGGGACCCCAAGAGACCCAGTACTTC
TRBJ1-6 TRBD1 few TRBV20-1 CSARRQGGNSPLHF TGCAGTGCTAGACGACAGGGCGGGAATTCACCCCTCCACTTT
TRBJ2-1 TRBD2 - TRBV24-1 CATSAVGASGRNEQFF TGTGCCACCAGTGCCGTCGGGGCTAGCGGGAGAAATGAGCAGTTCTTC
TRBJ2-2 - many TRBV9 CASSVGHRPNTGELFF TGTGCCAGCAGCGTAGGGCACAGACCGAACACCGGGGAGCTGTTTTTT
TRBJ1-5 - - TRBV9 CASSLHGEANQPQHF TGTGCCAGCAGCCTACATGGGGAGGCCAATCAGCCCCAGCATTTT
TRBJ2-3 TRBD2 many TRBV4-1 CASSHLAGTDTQYF TGCGCCAGCAGCCATCTAGCGGGGACAGATACGCAGTATTTT
TRBJ2-7 - many TRBV15 CATSSGSYEQYF TGTGCCACCAGCAGCGGCTCCTACGAGCAGTACTTC
TRBJ1-5 - many TRBV6-5 CASSLQREQPQHF TGTGCCAGCAGCCTCCAAAGAGAACAGCCCCAGCATTTT
TRBJ1-2 - few TRBV6-1 CASSATGYGYTF TGTGCCAGCAGTGCGACAGGCTATGGCTACACCTTC
TRBJ1-5 - - TRBV6-6 CASSGVDGGREPQHF TGTGCCAGCAGTGGGGTGGACGGGGGAAGGGAGCCCCAGCATTTT
TRBJ2-5 - - TRBV7-3 CASSLGFVGVTETQYF TGTGCCAGCAGCTTAGGGTTTGTAGGGGTCACCGAGACCCAGTACTTC
TRBJ1-5 - many TRBV20-1 CSATTGAGVQPQHF TGCAGTGCTACCACTGGGGCAGGAGTTCAGCCCCAGCATTTT
TRBJ2-1 - many TRBV4-3 CASSQSRREQFF TGCGCCAGCAGCCAATCCCGACGGGAGCAGTTCTTC
TRBJ1-1 - few TRBV20-1 CSAQLRNTEAFF TGCAGTGCTCAACTGAGGAACACTGAAGCTTTCTTT
TRBJ1-5 TRBD1 - TRBV20-1 CSAAQGADQPQHF TGCAGTGCAGCACAGGGGGCGGATCAGCCCCAGCATTTT
TRBJ2-1 - - TRBV28 CASSPPGHSVYNEQFF TGTGCCAGCAGTCCCCCCGGGCACTCAGTCTACAATGAGCAGTTCTTC
TRBJ1-6 TRBD1 - TRBV6-5 CASSLHRQGSAYNSPLHF TGTGCCAGCAGTCTTCATCGACAGGGCAGTGCCTATAATTCACCCCTCCACTTT
TRBJ2-1 - few TRBV12-3/TRBV12-4 CASSLWQGGYNEQFF TGTGCCAGCAGTTTGTGGCAGGGAGGATACAATGAGCAGTTCTTC
TRBJ2-1 - few TRBV6-2/TRBV6-3 CASSYLGARNEQFF TGTGCCAGCAGTTATCTGGGGGCGCGGAATGAGCAGTTCTTC
TRBJ2-3 - - TRBV6-5 CASSYSFLAVGPDTQYF TGTGCCAGCAGTTACTCGTTTCTTGCGGTAGGGCCAGATACGCAGTATTTT
TRBJ2-3 TRBD2 - TRBV6-5 CASSFGLAGVTDTQYF TGTGCCAGCAGTTTCGGACTAGCGGGAGTCACAGATACGCAGTATTTT
TRBJ2-1 - - TRBV7-9 CASLEGFSYNEQFF TGTGCCAGCCTTGAGGGGTTCTCCTACAATGAGCAGTTCTTC
TRBJ2-3 TRBD2 few TRBV4-3 CASSPMTSGTDTQYF TGCGCCAGCAGCCCAATGACTAGCGGTACAGATACGCAGTATTTT
TRBJ2-7 TRBD2 few TRBV10-3 CATGTSGVYEQYF TGTGCCACTGGGACTAGCGGTGTTTACGAGCAGTACTTC
TRBJ1-2 - - TRBV24-1 CATSDPIGRGYTF TGTGCCACCAGTGATCCCATAGGAAGGGGCTACACCTTC
TRBJ2-5 - - TRBV14 CASSRTYQETQYF TGTGCCAGCAGCCGGACGTACCAAGAGACCCAGTACTTC
TRBJ2-1 TRBD2 - TRBV10-3 CAIRKTSGREYEQFF TGTGCCATCAGGAAGACTAGCGGGAGGGAGTACGAGCAGTTCTTC
TRBJ2-1 TRBD2 few TRBV7-2 CASSLELAGDEQFF TGTGCCAGCAGCTTAGAACTAGCGGGAGATGAGCAGTTCTTC
TRBJ1-1 - few TRBV20-1 CSAPMSRGGTEAFF TGCAGTGCCCCAATGTCCAGGGGAGGGACTGAAGCTTTCTTT
TRBJ2-1 - - TRBV20-1 CSARDRQHYNEQFF TGCAGTGCTAGAGACCGCCAGCACTACAATGAGCAGTTCTTC
TRBJ2-3 - few TRBV5-1 CASSFPPGGTDTQYF TGCGCCAGCAGCTTTCCCCCGGGGGGCACAGATACGCAGTATTTT
TRBJ1-6 - few TRBV18 CASSPPSQGRDSPLHF TGTGCCAGCTCACCACCTTCGCAGGGGAGGGATTCACCCCTCCACTTT